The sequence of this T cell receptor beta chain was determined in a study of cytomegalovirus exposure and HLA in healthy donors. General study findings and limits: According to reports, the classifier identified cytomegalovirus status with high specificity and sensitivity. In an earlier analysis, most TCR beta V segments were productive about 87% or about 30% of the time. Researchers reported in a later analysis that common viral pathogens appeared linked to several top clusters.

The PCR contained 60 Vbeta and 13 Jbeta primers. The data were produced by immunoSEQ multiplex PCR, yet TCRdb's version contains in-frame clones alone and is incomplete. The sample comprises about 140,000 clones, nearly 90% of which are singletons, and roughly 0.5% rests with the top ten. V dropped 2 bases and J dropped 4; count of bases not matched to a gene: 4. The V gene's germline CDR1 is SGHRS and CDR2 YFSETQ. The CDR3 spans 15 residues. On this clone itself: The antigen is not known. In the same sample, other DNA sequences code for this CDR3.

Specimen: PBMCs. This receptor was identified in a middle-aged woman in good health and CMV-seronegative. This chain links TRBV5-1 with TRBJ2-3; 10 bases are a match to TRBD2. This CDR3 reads CASSFSLAGADTQYF. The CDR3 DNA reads TGCGCCAGCAGCTTCTCTCTAGCGGGAGCAGATACGCAGTATTTT.